A selection of T cell receptor beta chains follows, all from one sample in a study of post-analysis software for immune sequencing data. TCRdb reprocessed the PCR reads via MiXCR and lists one record per CDR3 protein. The sample holds hundreds of thousands of distinct CDR3 sequences, 25% to 30% seen once. Sequencing was done on a sample of blood. Receptors were obtained from a girl aged 5-17 years with multiple sclerosis. Each CDR3 is given with its conserved first and last residue. The order of the fields is D gene, clone size, V gene, J gene, CDR3 DNA, CDR3 protein. The D gene is left open where the match is weak. Expanded clones are given a class, and other clones once, few, many or no size at all.

D gene: TRBD2; clone size: few; V gene: TRBV12-3/TRBV12-4; J gene: TRBJ2-4; CDR3 DNA: TGTGCCAGCAGTCGGACAGCGGGACTAGCGGGAGTTAATGAAAACATTCAGTACTTC; CDR3 protein: CASSRTAGLAGVNENIQYF
D gene: .; clone size: few; V gene: TRBV6-2/TRBV6-3; J gene: TRBJ2-7; CDR3 DNA: TGTGCCAGCAGTCGCATCACCGAGCAGTACTTC; CDR3 protein: CASSRITEQYF
D gene: TRBD1; clone size: .; V gene: TRBV10-3; J gene: TRBJ1-2; CDR3 DNA: TGTGCCACGACTCGTGGACAGGGGGATGGCTACACCTTC; CDR3 protein: CATTRGQGDGYTF
D gene: TRBD1; clone size: .; V gene: TRBV6-5; J gene: TRBJ1-1; CDR3 DNA: TGTGCCAGCAGTTACTCCGTACTCCGGGACAGGGGGCGCGGGACTGAAGCTTTCTTT; CDR3 protein: CASSYSVLRDRGRGTEAFF
D gene: .; clone size: .; V gene: TRBV5-1; J gene: TRBJ2-1; CDR3 DNA: TGCGCCAGCAGCTCCGACAGTGGGCGAAGCTCCTACAATGAGCAGTTCTTC; CDR3 protein: CASSSDSGRSSYNEQFF
D gene: TRBD1; clone size: few; V gene: TRBV6-5; J gene: TRBJ2-1; CDR3 DNA: TGTGTCAGCAGCTTTCGGGACAGGGAAGTCAATGAGCAGTTCTTC; CDR3 protein: CVSSFRDREVNEQFF
D gene: TRBD1; clone size: few; V gene: TRBV6-5; J gene: TRBJ2-7; CDR3 DNA: TGTGCCAGCAGTTACTACGCGACAGGGAGCTCCTACGAGCAGTACTTC; CDR3 protein: CASSYYATGSSYEQYF
D gene: TRBD1; clone size: few; V gene: TRBV6-6; J gene: TRBJ2-5; CDR3 DNA: TGTGCCAGCAGTCGGGACAGGGGTTATGAGACCCAGTACTTC; CDR3 protein: CASSRDRGYETQYF
D gene: .; clone size: few; V gene: TRBV7-6; J gene: TRBJ2-7; CDR3 DNA: TGTGCCAGCAGCTTAGGAGTTGGTGGGACTCCGCCCTACGAGCAGTACTTC; CDR3 protein: CASSLGVGGTPPYEQYF
D gene: .; clone size: once; V gene: TRBV20-1; J gene: TRBJ1-1; CDR3 DNA: TGCAGTGCTTTAGACAGGAGCACTGAAGCTTTCTTT; CDR3 protein: CSALDRSTEAFF
D gene: TRBD1; clone size: few; V gene: TRBV24-1; J gene: TRBJ2-3; CDR3 DNA: TGTGCAACCGGGGCAGGGGGCGGCTCAGATACGCAGTATTTT; CDR3 protein: CATGAGGGSDTQYF
D gene: TRBD2; clone size: few; V gene: TRBV5-1; J gene: TRBJ2-5; CDR3 DNA: TGCGCCAGCAGCTTGGTCCTAGCGGGGGAACAAGAGACCCAGTACTTC; CDR3 protein: CASSLVLAGEQETQYF
D gene: .; clone size: few; V gene: TRBV20-1; J gene: TRBJ1-1; CDR3 DNA: TGCAGTGCTAGGAGGCAGGGGCTAACTGAAGCTTTCTTT; CDR3 protein: CSARRQGLTEAFF
D gene: .; clone size: .; V gene: TRBV5-6; J gene: TRBJ2-7; CDR3 DNA: TGTGCCAGCAGCCCCAAGACGGCCTCCTACGAGCAGTACTTC; CDR3 protein: CASSPKTASYEQYF
D gene: TRBD2; clone size: .; V gene: TRBV6-5; J gene: TRBJ2-7; CDR3 DNA: TGTGCCAGCAGTACTAGCGCGAGCTCCTACAATGAGCAGTACTTC; CDR3 protein: CASSTSASSYNEQYF
D gene: TRBD2; clone size: few; V gene: TRBV10-3; J gene: TRBJ2-1; CDR3 DNA: TGTGCCATCAGTGCCCGACTAGCGGGAGGATCCGTCAATGAGCAGTTCTTC; CDR3 protein: CAISARLAGGSVNEQFF
D gene: TRBD1; clone size: .; V gene: TRBV6-5; J gene: TRBJ2-7; CDR3 DNA: TGTGCCAGCAGTTACGTGGCTGGACAGGGCTACGAGCATTACTTC; CDR3 protein: CASSYVAGQGYEHYF
D gene: .; clone size: many; V gene: TRBV29-1; J gene: TRBJ2-1; CDR3 DNA: TGCAGCGTTGAAGCTAGAAACCCTAACCATGAGCAGTTCTTC; CDR3 protein: CSVEARNPNHEQFF
D gene: .; clone size: few; V gene: TRBV10-3; J gene: TRBJ2-1; CDR3 DNA: TGTGCCTTTTCTCCTAGCTCCTACAATGAGCAGTTCTTC; CDR3 protein: CAFSPSSYNEQFF
D gene: .; clone size: .; V gene: TRBV6-6; J gene: TRBJ1-6; CDR3 DNA: TGTGCCAGCAGTGACCAGGGATATAATTCACCCCTCCACTTT; CDR3 protein: CASSDQGYNSPLHF
D gene: .; clone size: .; V gene: TRBV25-1; J gene: TRBJ1-2; CDR3 DNA: TGTGCCAGCAGTGATAGTAACAGGGCCCCTAACTATGGCTACACCTTC; CDR3 protein: CASSDSNRAPNYGYTF
D gene: .; clone size: few; V gene: TRBV7-2; J gene: TRBJ1-5; CDR3 DNA: TGTGCCAGCAGCTTAGTGTGCGCAGGGGCGTATAGCAATCAGCCCCAGCATTTT; CDR3 protein: CASSLVCAGAYSNQPQHF
D gene: .; clone size: .; V gene: TRBV28; J gene: TRBJ2-1; CDR3 DNA: TGTGCCAGCAGCCTCATGGGCCTAAGTACCTACAATGAGCAGTTCTTC; CDR3 protein: CASSLMGLSTYNEQFF
D gene: TRBD2; clone size: few; V gene: TRBV20-1; J gene: TRBJ2-7; CDR3 DNA: TGCAGTGCTAGACCTCGGGCTAGCGGGTATTACGAGCAGTACTTC; CDR3 protein: CSARPRASGYYEQYF
D gene: TRBD2; clone size: many; V gene: TRBV29-1; J gene: TRBJ2-1; CDR3 DNA: TGCAGCGTTGTTTCGACGCGGACTAGCTCCTACAATGAGCAGTTCTTC; CDR3 protein: CSVVSTRTSSYNEQFF
D gene: .; clone size: .; V gene: TRBV2; J gene: TRBJ1-2; CDR3 DNA: TGTGCCAGCAGTGACCCCAGAGGCCATGGCTACACCTTC; CDR3 protein: CASSDPRGHGYTF
D gene: .; clone size: few; V gene: TRBV9; J gene: TRBJ2-2; CDR3 DNA: TGTGCCAGCAGCACCAGAGGGGGAAACACCGGGGAGCTGTTTTTT; CDR3 protein: CASSTRGGNTGELFF
D gene: .; clone size: few; V gene: TRBV27; J gene: TRBJ1-5; CDR3 DNA: TGTGCCAGCAGTTGGACGTCCGGTCAGCCCCAGCATTTT; CDR3 protein: CASSWTSGQPQHF
D gene: .; clone size: few; V gene: TRBV9; J gene: TRBJ1-4; CDR3 DNA: TGTGCCAGCAGCGTAGCTACGGGGCCAACTAATGAAAAACTGTTTTTT; CDR3 protein: CASSVATGPTNEKLFF
D gene: .; clone size: .; V gene: TRBV27; J gene: TRBJ1-1; CDR3 DNA: TGTGCCAGCAGTTCCACCTCCCCCAGGGGAGCTTTCTTT; CDR3 protein: CASSSTSPRGAFF
D gene: .; clone size: many; V gene: TRBV20-1; J gene: TRBJ2-4; CDR3 DNA: TGCAGTGCTGGGGGTTGGGTGGTGAAAAACATTCAGTACTTC; CDR3 protein: CSAGGWVVKNIQYF
D gene: TRBD2; clone size: few; V gene: TRBV4-3; J gene: TRBJ2-3; CDR3 DNA: TGCGCCAGCACCTCGAGCGGGAGGACAGATACGCAGTATTTT; CDR3 protein: CASTSSGRTDTQYF
D gene: TRBD2; clone size: few; V gene: TRBV19; J gene: TRBJ2-1; CDR3 DNA: TGTGCCAGTAGTATGGGGGGGTCGGTGAGGTATAGCTCCTACAATGAGCAGTTCTTC; CDR3 protein: CASSMGGSVRYSSYNEQFF
D gene: .; clone size: .; V gene: TRBV20-1; J gene: TRBJ1-6; CDR3 DNA: TGCAGTGCTAGAGCCCCGGCGGGTTCACCCCTCCACTTT; CDR3 protein: CSARAPAGSPLHF
D gene: .; clone size: many; V gene: TRBV20-1; J gene: TRBJ2-1; CDR3 DNA: TGCAGTGCTAGAACGGACTCCCCGAGCTCCTACAATGAGCAGTTCTTC; CDR3 protein: CSARTDSPSSYNEQFF
D gene: .; clone size: few; V gene: TRBV20-1; J gene: TRBJ2-6; CDR3 DNA: TGCAGTGCTTTTTCTGGGGCCAACGTCCTGACTTTC; CDR3 protein: CSAFSGANVLTF
D gene: TRBD1; clone size: .; V gene: TRBV29-1; J gene: TRBJ1-1; CDR3 DNA: TGCAGCGTTGAAGGGCGTCGCGGACAGGCGACTCTGATACCAATGAACACTGAAGCTTTCTTT; CDR3 protein: CSVEGRRGQATLIPMNTEAFF
D gene: .; clone size: many; V gene: TRBV9; J gene: TRBJ1-5; CDR3 DNA: TGTGCCAGCAGCGTAGGAGAGGGACGAGGTCAGCCCCAGCATTTT; CDR3 protein: CASSVGEGRGQPQHF
D gene: .; clone size: many; V gene: TRBV29-1; J gene: TRBJ2-5; CDR3 DNA: TGCAGCGTTGAAGATCTTGACAAAGTTGAGACCCAGTACTTC; CDR3 protein: CSVEDLDKVETQYF
D gene: .; clone size: few; V gene: TRBV5-1; J gene: TRBJ2-1; CDR3 DNA: TGCGCCAGCAGCACCCCTGGGGATGAGCAGTTCTTC; CDR3 protein: CASSTPGDEQFF
D gene: .; clone size: .; V gene: TRBV20-1; J gene: TRBJ1-5; CDR3 DNA: TGCAGTGCTAGATCCGGGACACTTGTTAGCAATCAGCCCCAGCATTTT; CDR3 protein: CSARSGTLVSNQPQHF
D gene: .; clone size: few; V gene: TRBV5-5; J gene: TRBJ1-1; CDR3 DNA: TGTGCCAGCAGCTTGGTCCAGGCTCGGCATAACACTGAAGCTTTCTTT; CDR3 protein: CASSLVQARHNTEAFF
D gene: .; clone size: .; V gene: TRBV27; J gene: TRBJ2-3; CDR3 DNA: TGTGCCAGCACCCGGGGCCACCCTATTAGTAGCACAGATACGCAGTATTTT; CDR3 protein: CASTRGHPISSTDTQYF
D gene: TRBD1; clone size: .; V gene: TRBV29-1; J gene: TRBJ2-7; CDR3 DNA: TGCAGCGTTGGTGATCCAGGGGGCGAGCAGTACTTC; CDR3 protein: CSVGDPGGEQYF
D gene: .; clone size: few; V gene: TRBV7-2; J gene: TRBJ1-2; CDR3 DNA: TGTGCCAGCAGCCCGGCGGATCTCTATGGCTACACCTTC; CDR3 protein: CASSPADLYGYTF
D gene: .; clone size: .; V gene: TRBV6-6; J gene: TRBJ1-4; CDR3 DNA: TGTGCCAGCAGTCGCCGCCCGGGCCTTAATGAAAAACTGTTTTTT; CDR3 protein: CASSRRPGLNEKLFF
D gene: .; clone size: few; V gene: TRBV20-1; J gene: TRBJ2-3; CDR3 DNA: TGCAGTGCCGCAAAAACAGGTGATACGCAGTATTTT; CDR3 protein: CSAAKTGDTQYF
D gene: TRBD2; clone size: .; V gene: TRBV20-1; J gene: TRBJ2-5; CDR3 DNA: TGCAGTGCTAGGGTCATTCGGGAGGCCCGAGAGACCCAGTACTTC; CDR3 protein: CSARVIREARETQYF
D gene: TRBD1; clone size: .; V gene: TRBV5-8; J gene: TRBJ2-7; CDR3 DNA: TGTGCCAGCAGCGGGACAGGGGGCAGTTACGAGCAGTACTTC; CDR3 protein: CASSGTGGSYEQYF
D gene: .; clone size: few; V gene: TRBV4-1; J gene: TRBJ1-1; CDR3 DNA: TGCGCCAGCAGCCAAGTGTCCAGGGGTCGGTTCACTGAAGCTTTCTTT; CDR3 protein: CASSQVSRGRFTEAFF